This TCR beta chain was sequenced for a study of blood T cell repertoires in COVID-19. Study background: The United States, Italy and Spain were the sources of the acute and convalescent COVID-19 samples.

Per the germline V gene, CDR1 is SEHNR and CDR2 is FQNEAQ (reference sequence). V was shortened by 4 bases and J by 1 base, with 7 bases between the two germline ends. The CDR3 totals 14 residues. Enrollees, roughly 18 to 89 years old, lived in 20 to 25 US areas. Participant-reported clinical history was the basis for cohort assignment. Original methodology: Reference gene primer amplification gave estimated nucleated cell counts. Sequencing used immunoSEQ multiplex PCR; TCRdb keeps in-frame clones, though not all of them. V and J calls and clone size are those listed in that table; D and trimming were worked out from the DNA. The table has under 200,000 clones, around 79% seen once.

The receptor's source is a man between 50 and 59 years old who had recovered from COVID-19. The chain employs TRBV7-9 and TRBJ2-2, with D possibly being TRBD2 (5 bases). Material: PBMCs or T cells enriched from blood (not recorded which). The CDR3 bases are TGTGCCAGCAGCTCCCGGGGGAACACCGGGGAGCTGTTTTTT. This translates into CASSSRGNTGELFF. Full variable domain (outside the CDR3, taken from reference TRBV7-9 and TRBJ2-2): DTGVSQNPRHKITKRGQNVTFRCDPISEHNRLYWYRQTLGQGPEFLTYFQNEAQLEKSRLLSDRFSAERPKGSFSTLEIQRTEQGDSAMYLCASSSRGNTGELFFGEGSRLTVL.